A single sample is the source of the 23 T cell receptor beta chains below, sequenced in a study of shared clonotypes between healthy human individuals. The data were produced by immunoSEQ multiplex PCR, yet TCRdb's version contains in-frame clones alone and is incomplete. The sample lists 2 million to 2.5 million clones; roughly 95% were seen once. The sequencing input was naive CD4+ T cells sorted from blood. Subset indicated: CD45RA+ positively selected. These receptors originate from a man younger than 35 in good health.

The V gene is TRBV7-9, the J gene TRBJ2-1; D is perhaps TRBD1 or TRBD2 (5 bases each). V lost 5 bases, J lost 6 bases, and 17 bases lay in between. Germline loops: CDR1 SEHNR, CDR2 FQNEAQ (reference sequence). The CDR3 covers 15 residues. This CDR3 reads CASSPGTLGVNEQFF. Written as DNA, the CDR3 is TGTGCCAGCAGCCCCGGGACCCTAGGGGTCAATGAGCAGTTCTTC.

CDR3 sequence (DNA): TGTGCCAGCAGTGCCGAGGACAGGGGGTATAATTCACCCCTCCACTTT. Protein sequence: CASSAEDRGYNSPLHF. The rearrangement links TRBV25-1 to TRBJ1-6; 10 bases match TRBD1. Germline trimming cut 4 bases from V and 4 bases from J; bases unmatched to any gene: 4. Germline V gives CDR1 MGHDK, CDR2 SYGVNS. This CDR3 region has 16 residues.

The chain combines TRBV30 with TRBJ2-1, with TRBD2 matching over 7 bases. Germline V gene lookup returns CDR1 GTSNPN and CDR2 SVGIG (reference sequence). J gave up 6 bases and V 0 bases, and 5 bases lay outside the gene matches. The CDR3 length is 14 residues. CDR3 residues: CAWSVSLAANEQFF. CDR3 DNA sequence: TGTGCCTGGAGTGTATCGCTAGCGGCCAATGAGCAGTTCTTC.

The chain couples TRBV2 to TRBJ2-7; D is possibly TRBD1 (6 bases). This CDR3 is built from 13 residues. Trimming cost V 7 bases and J 1 base, with 11 bases left between them. CDR1 SNHLY and CDR2 FYNNEI come from the germline V gene. Here the CDR3 DNA reads TGTGCCAGCACGGACAGCGGTTCCTACGAGCAGTACTTC. Translation gives CASTDSGSYEQYF.

This chain links TRBV30 with TRBJ1-2; TRBD1 matches 7 bases. The trim removed 5 bases at V and 5 bases at J, leaving 11 bases unmatched. The CDR3 sequence is 14 residues long. Germline V gene sequence: CDR1 GTSNPN, CDR2 SVGIG (reference sequence). This chain's CDR3 is CAWAIDREWYGYTF. The CDR3 DNA reads TGTGCCTGGGCCATCGACAGGGAATGGTATGGCTACACCTTC.

Here the CDR3 DNA reads TGTGCCAGCAGTCCAGGGGCGAGGCAGCCCCAGCATTTT. Translating gives CASSPGARQPQHF. The rearrangement uses TRBV6-5 and TRBJ1-5; possible D gene TRBD1, 6 bases. V gave up 5 bases and J gave up 7 bases, with 12 bases separating them. Germline lookup yields CDR1 MNHEY and CDR2 SVGAGI. The CDR3 runs 13 residues.

The V and J genes are TRBV6-5 and TRBJ2-5; 11 nucleotides match TRBD2. CDR1 is MNHEY, CDR2 SVGAGI, per germline. V gave up 6 bases and J gave up 6 bases; unmatched junction bases: 6. The CDR3 contains 14 residues. The CDR3 DNA sequence: TGTGCCAGCAGCCGAACTAGCGGGGGCCAGACCCAGTACTTC. The encoded protein is CASSRTSGGQTQYF.

The chain couples TRBV2 to TRBJ1-5; D perhaps matches TRBD1 (5 bases). This CDR3 spans 14 amino acids. Germline loops: CDR1 SNHLY, CDR2 FYNNEI. Deletions cut 6 bases from V and 6 bases from J, with 15 bases between. DNA of the CDR3: TGTGCCAGCAGCCAATTCAGGGAAGGTCAGCCCCAGCATTTT. Its protein is CASSQFREGQPQHF.

The genes are TRBV10-1 and TRBJ2-2, with D possibly matching TRBD1 (6 bases). The germline V gene encodes CDR1 WNHNN and CDR2 SYGVQD (reference sequence). CDR3 length: 13 residues. Trimming shortened V by 11 bases and J by 0 bases, and 10 bases separated the two germline ends. CDR3 nucleotide sequence: TGCGCCGTACAGGGTTCGAACACCGGGGAGCTGTTTTTT. Translated, it gives CAVQGSNTGELFF.

This sequence joins TRBV4-1 and TRBJ2-4; D possibly uses TRBD1 or TRBD2 (5 bases each). Germline assignment: CDR1 MGHRA and CDR2 YSYEKL. Trimming cost V 2 bases and J 1 base, with 9 bases left between them. The CDR3 loop spans 15 amino acids. The DNA of the CDR3 is TGCGCCAGCAGCCAACCCAGGGAGGCCAAAAACATTCAGTACTTC. As protein: CASSQPREAKNIQYF.

The rearrangement uses TRBV6-6 and TRBJ2-1; 7 bases align to TRBD2. The trim removed 6 bases at V and 5 bases at J, leaving 7 bases unmatched. The CDR3 spans 14 residues. Germline assignment: CDR1 MNHNY and CDR2 SVGAGI (reference sequence). As DNA, the CDR3 is TGTGCCAGCAGCACCGGGGGGAGCCACAATGAGCAGTTCTTC. Its protein is CASSTGGSHNEQFF.

This chain joins TRBV27 and TRBJ2-7; no reliable D call. This CDR3 is built from 12 residues. The ends were cut back, 6 bases at V and 1 base at J, with 7 bases in the middle. Germline-derived CDR1 and CDR2 are MNHEY and SMNVEV (reference sequence). Here the CDR3 DNA reads TGTGCCAGCAGCACCGAGTCCTACGAGCAGTACTTC. Its translation is CASSTESYEQYF.

The rearrangement joins TRBV2 to TRBJ2-5; D remains unclear. The CDR3 spans 14 residues. Trimming left V 5 bases short and J 5 bases short, with 15 bases between. Germline values: CDR1 SNHLY, CDR2 FYNNEI. The CDR3 sequence is CASSSTGVSETQYF. The DNA of the CDR3 is TGTGCCAGCAGTTCGACTGGCGTCTCTGAGACCCAGTACTTC.

V gene TRBV30 combines with J gene TRBJ1-4, with a possible D match to TRBD1 (5 bases). Germline values: CDR1 GTSNPN, CDR2 SVGIG (reference sequence). This CDR3 is built from 14 residues. Trimming took 0 bases from V and 4 from J, leaving 9 bases between them. DNA for the CDR3: TGTGCCTGGAGTGTACCAGGGAGTAATGAAAAACTGTTTTTT. As protein: CAWSVPGSNEKLFF.

The rearrangement uses TRBV7-9 and TRBJ2-7, with TRBD2 matching over 11 bases. The V gene's germline CDR1 is SEHNR and CDR2 FQNEAQ (reference sequence). The CDR3 is made up of 16 amino acids. The J segment lost 3 bases and the V segment lost 5 bases, leaving 9 bases of the junction unmatched. The CDR3: CASSILASGRHYEQYF. The CDR3 nucleotides read TGTGCCAGCAGCATACTGGCTAGCGGGAGGCACTACGAGCAGTACTTC.

CDR3 in amino acids: CASSPGLVSTDTQYF. The CDR3 bases are TGCGCCAGCAGCCCAGGACTAGTCAGCACAGATACGCAGTATTTT. The chain recombines TRBV5-1 with TRBJ2-3, with 7 bases identical to TRBD2. With V trimmed by 4 bases and J by 0 bases, 5 bases remained unmatched. In germline, CDR1 is SGHRS, CDR2 YFSETQ. This CDR3 spans 15 amino acids. The variable domain in full, with the rest retrieved from reference TRBV5-1 and TRBJ2-3, is KAGVTQTPRYLIKTRGQQVTLSCSPISGHRSVSWYQQTPGQGLQFLFEYFSETQRNKGNFPGRFSGRQFSNSRSEMNVSTLELGDSALYLCASSPGLVSTDTQYFGPGTRLTVL.

The chain combines TRBV6-5 with TRBJ1-2, with D unresolved. Trimming removed 7 bases from V and 8 bases from J, with 20 bases in between. CDR1 is MNHEY and CDR2 is SVGAGI in the germline V gene. CDR3 length: 14 residues. The CDR3 DNA sequence: TGTGCCAGCAAAAAACCGAGTCCGAATGGGGGCTACACCTTC. Its translation is CASKKPSPNGGYTF.

The chain employs TRBV18 and TRBJ1-3; D gene uncertain. Germline V gene lookup returns CDR1 KGHSH and CDR2 LQKENI. The V gene lost 5 bases and the J gene lost 2 bases, with 7 bases spanning the gap. CDR3 length equals 13 residues. The CDR3 DNA reads as TGTGCCAGCTCAGCAGACCCTGGAAACACCATATATTTT. It yields the protein CASSADPGNTIYF.

The chain combines TRBV28 with TRBJ2-7; D possibly uses TRBD1 or TRBD2 (5 bases each). The CDR3 sequence is 14 residues long. Germline V lookup: CDR1 MDHEN, CDR2 SYDVKM. The V end was cut by 4 bases, the J end by 3 bases, with 13 bases between. CDR3 sequence (DNA): TGTGCCAGCAGTTCAACCGGGACCAACTACGAGCAGTACTTC. This gives the protein CASSSTGTNYEQYF.

The CDR3 here is CAWSVNLRGSGNTIYF. The DNA for the CDR3 is TGTGCCTGGAGTGTAAATTTAAGGGGGTCTGGAAACACCATATATTTT. The chain recombines TRBV30 with TRBJ1-3, with TRBD1 as a possible D gene (6 bases). Germline CDR1 reads GTSNPN; CDR2 reads SVGIG (reference sequence). The CDR3 runs to 16 residues. V was shortened by 0 bases and J by 1 base, with 13 bases between the two germline ends.

The V call is TRBV18, the J call TRBJ1-1; the D is unclear. The CDR3 spans 14 residues. Germline V gene sequence: CDR1 KGHSH, CDR2 LQKENI. The V and J ends lost 5 bases and 0 bases respectively, with 10 bases between them. The DNA of the CDR3 is TGTGCCAGCTCATGGGGAGCCATGAACACTGAAGCTTTCTTT. Protein sequence: CASSWGAMNTEAFF. The whole variable domain, filled in from reference TRBV18 and TRBJ1-1, reads NAGVMQNPRHLVRRRGQEARLRCSPMKGHSHVYWYRQLPEEGLKFMVYLQKENIIDESGMPKERFSAEFPKEGPSILRIQQVVRGDSAAYFCASSWGAMNTEAFFGQGTRLTVV.

Points on this clone: Other DNA sequences within the sample encode an identical CDR3. The chain uses TRBV6-1 and TRBJ1-1; D might be TRBD1 (5 bases). Germline CDR1 MNHNS, CDR2 SASEGT. The CDR3 is 15 residues long. V was shortened by 2 bases and J by 5 bases, with 15 bases between the two germline ends. CDR3: CASSERGTGKTEAFF. CDR3 coding DNA: TGTGCCAGCAGTGAAAGGGGTACAGGAAAAACTGAAGCTTTCTTT.

The chain uses TRBV19 and TRBJ2-5; D unresolved. V was trimmed by 5 bases and J by 1 base, leaving 5 bases between them. The germline V gene encodes CDR1 LNHDA and CDR2 SQIVND (reference sequence). The CDR3 spans 12 residues. DNA for the CDR3: TGTGCCAGTAGTCCCCCCCAAGAGACCCAGTACTTC. Translated, it gives CASSPPQETQYF.